Shown below are 11 T cell receptor beta chains from a single sample sequenced in a study of regulatory and conventional T cells in RAG deficiency. Genomic DNA came from blood conventional CD4+ T cells gated CD25-low CD127-high. Using immunoSEQ multiplex PCR, the repertoire was profiled, and TCRdb retains in-frame clones only, with some absent. The sample contains about 46,000 clones, about nine tenths of which appear only once. In addition, the sample was reused for a study of regulatory T cells. That paper notes: The PCR used 52 TRBV and 13 TRBJ primers.

The specimen was CD4+ effector T cells sorted from blood. The receptor set was obtained from a human donor in good health.

The chain recombines TRBV5-1 with TRBJ2-2; 12 positions match TRBD1. There are 16 residues in the CDR3. The junction had 6 bases not matched to a gene; V was cut back by 3 bases and J by 6 bases. Germline CDR1 SGHRS, CDR2 YFSETQ. CDR3 nucleotides: TGCGCCAGCAGCTCTCCCGGGACAGGGGGCGCCGGGGAGCTGTTTTTT. Amino acid sequence: CASSSPGTGGAGELFF.

This chain links TRBV6-5 with TRBJ2-7, with 8 bases aligning to TRBD2. The CDR3 contains 15 residues. Germline assignment: CDR1 MNHEY and CDR2 SVGAGI. Unmatched junction bases numbered 6, after V lost 2 bases and J lost 3 bases. CDR3 amino acids: CASSYAGGIHYEQYF. The CDR3 bases are TGTGCCAGCAGTTACGCGGGGGGCATACACTACGAGCAGTACTTC.

The chain joins TRBV6-4 to TRBJ2-7; D tentatively fits TRBD1 or TRBD2 (5 bases each). The V end lost 10 bases, the J end lost 6 bases, and 22 bases lay between the germline ends. CDR3 length: 14 amino acids. The germline CDR1 and CDR2 sequences are MRHNA and SNTAGT. The CDR3: CAMRTGLVPSEQYF. The CDR3 region has the DNA TGTGCCATGCGCACGGGGCTTGTCCCCTCCGAGCAGTACTTC.

The CDR3 DNA reads TGTGCCAGCAGTTACCCCTCAGGGGGCTACACCTTC. Encoded protein: CASSYPSGGYTF. J is TRBJ1-2 and V is TRBV6-5, with D possibly TRBD1 on 5 matching bases. The ends were cut back, 2 bases at V and 8 bases at J, with 9 bases in the middle. The germline CDR1 and CDR2 sequences are MNHEY and SVGAGI. The CDR3 has 12 residues.

The chain recombines TRBV19 with TRBJ2-1, with 7 bases aligning to TRBD1. V was clipped by 4 bases and J by 9 bases; unmatched bases: 12. The CDR3 is 15 residues long. Germline-derived CDR1 and CDR2 are LNHDA and SQIVND (reference sequence). CDR3 DNA: TGTGCCAGTAGTAGAGAAAAAACAGGGGCAAGTGAGCAGTTCTTC. Encoded protein: CASSREKTGASEQFF. Complete variable domain (other parts from reference TRBV19 and TRBJ2-1): DGGITQSPKYLFRKEGQNVTLSCEQNLNHDAMYWYRQDPGQGLRLIYYSQIVNDFQKGDIAEGYSVSREKKESFPLTVTSAQKNPTAFYLCASSREKTGASEQFFGPGTRLTVL.

The rearrangement links TRBV30 to TRBJ1-3, with D uncertain. The ends were cut back, 5 bases at V and 6 bases at J, with 17 bases in the middle. The CDR3 totals 14 residues. Germline V gene lookup returns CDR1 GTSNPN and CDR2 SVGIG (reference sequence). The CDR3 DNA reads TGTGCCTGGGGTCTCGGTGGAAACCTAAACACCATATATTTT. Translation gives CAWGLGGNLNTIYF.

Here the CDR3 DNA reads TGTGCCAGCAGCTCAGGGGTCGGCACCGGGGAGCTGTTTTTT. Translating it yields CASSSGVGTGELFF. V gene TRBV28 combines with J gene TRBJ2-2, with D maybe TRBD1 (6 bases). CDR3 length equals 14 residues. Trimming cost V 6 bases and J 4 bases, with 12 bases left between them. Per the germline V gene, CDR1 is MDHEN and CDR2 is SYDVKM.

The chain carries TRBV13 and TRBJ2-3, with a possible D match to TRBD2 (6 bases). Germline V lookup: CDR1 PRHDT, CDR2 FYEKMQ (reference sequence). Trimming left V 1 base short and J 0 bases short, with 11 bases between. The CDR3 has 16 residues. DNA of the CDR3: TGTGCCAGCAGCTTAGTCGCGGGAACTAGCACAGATACGCAGTATTTT. Its translation: CASSLVAGTSTDTQYF.

The chain is built from TRBV7-3 and TRBJ2-5; maybe TRBD1 (6 bases). With 5 bases removed from V and 4 bases from J, the gap between germline ends came to 20 bases. The CDR3 is made up of 16 amino acids. CDR1 and CDR2 (germline): SGHTA, FQGTGA. The CDR3 bases are TGTGCCAGCAGCCCTTCGTCCGGGACACCCCGAGAGACCCAGTACTTC. Protein: CASSPSSGTPRETQYF.

The chain has TRBV28 and TRBJ2-7, with 7 bases identical to TRBD1. Germline CDR1 is MDHEN and CDR2 is SYDVKM. There are 16 residues in the CDR3. V lost 5 bases and J lost 3; bases outside the gene matches: 13. The CDR3 sequence: CASSPTPGGNDYEQYF. The CDR3 DNA sequence: TGTGCCAGCAGTCCGACCCCAGGGGGTAATGACTACGAGCAGTACTTC.

The V gene is TRBV10-1, the J gene TRBJ2-7; 10 nucleotides agree with TRBD1. The trim removed 2 bases at V and 6 bases at J, leaving 4 bases unmatched. In germline, CDR1 is WNHNN, CDR2 SYGVQD (reference sequence). The CDR3 extends over 14 amino acids. The CDR3, as DNA: TGCGCCAGCAGTGAGATTGGGACAGGGGTCGAGCAGTACTTC. This translates into CASSEIGTGVEQYF.